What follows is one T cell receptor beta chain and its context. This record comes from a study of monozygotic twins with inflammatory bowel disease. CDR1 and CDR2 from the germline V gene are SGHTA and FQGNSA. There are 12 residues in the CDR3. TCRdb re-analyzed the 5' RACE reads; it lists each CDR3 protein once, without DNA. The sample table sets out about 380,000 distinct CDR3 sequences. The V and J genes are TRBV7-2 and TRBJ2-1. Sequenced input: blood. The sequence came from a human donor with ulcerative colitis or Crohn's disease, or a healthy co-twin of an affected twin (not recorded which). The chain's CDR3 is CASSLALNEQFF.